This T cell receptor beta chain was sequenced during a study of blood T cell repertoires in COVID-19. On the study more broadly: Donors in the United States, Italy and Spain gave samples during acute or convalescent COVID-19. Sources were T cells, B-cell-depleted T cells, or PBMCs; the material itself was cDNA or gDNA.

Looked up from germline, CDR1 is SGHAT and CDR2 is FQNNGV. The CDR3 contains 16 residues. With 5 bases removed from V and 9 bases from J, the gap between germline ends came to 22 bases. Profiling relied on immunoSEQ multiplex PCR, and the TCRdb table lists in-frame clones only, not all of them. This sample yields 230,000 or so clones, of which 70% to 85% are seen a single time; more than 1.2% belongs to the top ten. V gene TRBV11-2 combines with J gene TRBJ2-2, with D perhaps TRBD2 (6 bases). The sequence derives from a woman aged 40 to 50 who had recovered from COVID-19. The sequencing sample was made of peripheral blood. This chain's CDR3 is CASSQRRDSLNRELFF. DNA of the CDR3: TGTGCCAGCAGCCAACGCCGGGACTCGTTGAACAGGGAGCTGTTTTTT.